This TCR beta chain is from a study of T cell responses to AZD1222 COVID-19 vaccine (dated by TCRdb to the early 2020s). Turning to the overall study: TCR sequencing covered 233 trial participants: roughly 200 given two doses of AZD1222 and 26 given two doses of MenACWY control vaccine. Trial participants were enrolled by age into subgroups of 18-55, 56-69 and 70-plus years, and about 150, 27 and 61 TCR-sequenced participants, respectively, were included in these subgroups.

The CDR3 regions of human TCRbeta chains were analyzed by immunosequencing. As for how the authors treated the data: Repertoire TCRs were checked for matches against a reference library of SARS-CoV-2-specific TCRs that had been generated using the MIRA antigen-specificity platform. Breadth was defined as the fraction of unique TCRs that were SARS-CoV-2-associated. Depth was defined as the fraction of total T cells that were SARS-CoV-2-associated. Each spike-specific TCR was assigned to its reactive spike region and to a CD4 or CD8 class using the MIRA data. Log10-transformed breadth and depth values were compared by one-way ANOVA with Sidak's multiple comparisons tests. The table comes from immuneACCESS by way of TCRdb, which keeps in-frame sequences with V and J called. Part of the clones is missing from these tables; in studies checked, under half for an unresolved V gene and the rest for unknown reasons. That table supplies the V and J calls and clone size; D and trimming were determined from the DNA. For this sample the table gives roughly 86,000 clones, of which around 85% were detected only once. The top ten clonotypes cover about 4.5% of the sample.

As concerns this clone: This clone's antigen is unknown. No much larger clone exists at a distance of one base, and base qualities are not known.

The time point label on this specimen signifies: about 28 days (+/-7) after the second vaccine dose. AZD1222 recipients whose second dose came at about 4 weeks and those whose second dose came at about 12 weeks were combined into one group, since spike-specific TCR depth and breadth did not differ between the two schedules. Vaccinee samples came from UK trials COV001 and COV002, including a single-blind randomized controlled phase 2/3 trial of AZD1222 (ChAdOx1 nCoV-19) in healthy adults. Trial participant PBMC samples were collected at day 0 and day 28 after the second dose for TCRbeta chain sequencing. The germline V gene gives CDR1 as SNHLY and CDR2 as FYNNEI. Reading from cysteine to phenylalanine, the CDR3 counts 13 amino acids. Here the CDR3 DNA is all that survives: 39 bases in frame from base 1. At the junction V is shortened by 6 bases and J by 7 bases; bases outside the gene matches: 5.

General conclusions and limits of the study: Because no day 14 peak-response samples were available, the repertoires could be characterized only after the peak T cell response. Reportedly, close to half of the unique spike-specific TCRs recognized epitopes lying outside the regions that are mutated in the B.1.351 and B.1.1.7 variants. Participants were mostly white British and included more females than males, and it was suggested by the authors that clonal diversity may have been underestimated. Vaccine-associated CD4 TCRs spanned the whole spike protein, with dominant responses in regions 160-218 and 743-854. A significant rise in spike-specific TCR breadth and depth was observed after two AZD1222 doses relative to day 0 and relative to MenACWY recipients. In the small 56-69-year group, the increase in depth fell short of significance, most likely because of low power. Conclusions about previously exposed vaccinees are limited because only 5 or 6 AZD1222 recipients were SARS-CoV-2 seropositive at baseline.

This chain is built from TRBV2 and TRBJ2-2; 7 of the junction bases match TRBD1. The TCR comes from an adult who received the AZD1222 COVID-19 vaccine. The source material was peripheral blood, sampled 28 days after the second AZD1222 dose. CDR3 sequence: CASSGTVHGELFF. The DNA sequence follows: TGTGCCAGCAGCGGGACAGTTCACGGGGAGCTGTTTTTT.